The sequence of this T cell receptor (beta chain) was determined in a study of blood T cell repertoires in COVID-19. As for the study in general: Samples of COVID-19 (acute and convalescent) were obtained from the United States, Italy and Spain. Sample material is recorded as cDNA or gDNA derived from T cells, B-cell-depleted T cells, or PBMCs.

The ends lost 3 bases at V and 3 bases at J; junction bases unmatched: 22. The CDR3 spans 20 residues. Germline assignment: CDR1 DFQATT and CDR2 SNEGSKA (reference sequence). In the authors' workflow: Reference gene primer amplification in the assay estimated nucleated cell counts. The protocol was immunoSEQ multiplex PCR, while the TCRdb copy is restricted to in-frame clones and leaves out a portion. That table gives V, J and clone size, and the DNA gave D and trimming. The sample contains 55,000 to 85,000 clones, 70% to 90% of which appear only once. What was sequenced was peripheral blood. This clonotype was sampled from a human donor in a cohort sampled during active COVID-19. This chain uses TRBV20-1 with TRBJ2-5; 10 positions match TRBD1. The CDR3 coding sequence is TGCAGTGCTAGTCTACCGCCAGCGACCACCGGGACAGGGGCCGAAGAGACCCAGTACTTC. Its translation is CSASLPPATTGTGAEETQYF.